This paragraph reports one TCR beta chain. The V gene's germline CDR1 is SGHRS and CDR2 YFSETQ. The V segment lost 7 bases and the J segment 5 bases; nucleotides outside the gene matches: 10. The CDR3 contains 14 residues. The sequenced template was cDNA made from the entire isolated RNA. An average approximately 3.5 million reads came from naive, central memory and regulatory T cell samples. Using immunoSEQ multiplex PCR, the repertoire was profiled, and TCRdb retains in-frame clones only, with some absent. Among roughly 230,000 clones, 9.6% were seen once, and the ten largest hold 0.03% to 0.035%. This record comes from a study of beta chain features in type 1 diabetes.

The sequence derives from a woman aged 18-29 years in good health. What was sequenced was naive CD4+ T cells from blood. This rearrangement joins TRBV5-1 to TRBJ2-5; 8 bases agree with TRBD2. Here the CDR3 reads CASSTPGGPETQYF. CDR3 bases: TGCGCCAGCTCCACCCCGGGGGGGCCGGAGACCCAGTACTTC.